This passage covers 27 T cell receptor beta chains from one sample sequenced in a study of cytomegalovirus exposure and HLA in healthy donors. It was with 60 Vbeta and 13 Jbeta primers that the PCR ran. TCRdb's copy holds only in-frame clones and misses some; the assay was immunoSEQ multiplex PCR. The profile shows approximately 89,000 clones, roughly 80% of them singletons. Sequencing was performed on PBMCs. These TCRs come from a man between 25 and 39 years old in good health and CMV-seronegative.

This clone was seen only once. V is TRBV5-6 and J is TRBJ2-2, with 8 positions matching TRBD2. Per germline, CDR1 SGHDT and CDR2 YYEEEE. With 4 bases clipped from V and 7 bases from J, the junction kept 9 bases outside the gene matches. The CDR3 sequence is 15 residues long. CDR3 residues: CASSLPGLAGGELFF. The CDR3 DNA is TGTGCCAGCAGCCTTCCCGGACTAGCCGGCGGGGAGCTGTTTTTT.

The chain carries TRBV19 and TRBJ2-7, with 7 bases aligning to TRBD1. Germline V gene data show CDR1 as LNHDA and CDR2 as SQIVND (reference sequence). With V trimmed by 1 base and J by 2 bases, 5 bases remained unmatched. The CDR3 covers 15 residues. The CDR3 DNA follows: TGTGCCAGTAGTATAGGGACAGGCCCTACCTACGAGCAGTACTTC. The encoded protein is CASSIGTGPTYEQYF.

The chain has TRBV4-1 and TRBJ2-5, with D tentatively TRBD1 (6 bases). V was trimmed by 3 bases and J by 5 bases, leaving 16 bases between them. Germline assignment: CDR1 MGHRA and CDR2 YSYEKL. This CDR3 spans 15 amino acids. The CDR3 is CASSQGPGVMETQYF. The CDR3 DNA reads TGCGCCAGCAGCCAGGGGCCAGGGGTTATGGAGACCCAGTACTTC.

The chain combines TRBV6-5 with TRBJ2-3, with D maybe TRBD1 (5 bases). V was cut by 0 bases and J by 3 bases, with 13 bases left in between. The CDR3 has 16 residues. Germline V gene sequence: CDR1 MNHEY, CDR2 SVGAGI. The CDR3 here is CASSYSLSRATDTQYF. CDR3 DNA sequence: TGTGCCAGCAGTTACTCGCTCTCCAGGGCAACAGATACGCAGTATTTT.

This chain connects TRBV7-8 to TRBJ2-2, with 8 bases aligning to TRBD1. The CDR3 runs 15 residues. V lost 2 bases and J lost 3; bases outside the gene matches: 2. CDR1 and CDR2 (germline): SGHVS, FQNEAQ. The DNA of the CDR3 is TGTGCCAGCAGCTTACAGACAGGGGACACCGGGGAGCTGTTTTTT. This codes for CASSLQTGDTGELFF.

In nucleotides, the CDR3 is TGTGCCAGCAGTATTGGTGGCAGGGGATCGTATGGCTACACCTTC. Its translation: CASSIGGRGSYGYTF. This sequence joins TRBV27 and TRBJ1-2; D may be TRBD1 (6 bases). Germline loops: CDR1 MNHEY, CDR2 SMNVEV (reference sequence). The CDR3 runs to 15 residues. Trimming left V 5 bases short and J 5 bases short, with 18 bases between.

The chain couples TRBV19 to TRBJ2-2, with D perhaps matching TRBD1 (6 bases). The germline V and J ends were trimmed by 7 bases and 6 bases, with 15 bases remaining between them. The germline gives CDR1 LNHDA, CDR2 SQIVND (reference sequence). CDR3 length equals 14 residues. The CDR3 DNA is TGTGCCAGTAATCAGGGGTTGGGCGCCGGGGAGCTGTTTTTT. This encodes CASNQGLGAGELFF. The full variable domain, in which reference TRBV19 and TRBJ2-2 provide the parts outside the CDR3, is DGGITQSPKYLFRKEGQNVTLSCEQNLNHDAMYWYRQDPGQGLRLIYYSQIVNDFQKGDIAEGYSVSREKKESFPLTVTSAQKNPTAFYLCASNQGLGAGELFFGEGSRLTVL.

CDR3 bases: TGCGCCAGCAGCCCGCAAGGGGTACGGACTGAAGCTTTCTTT. Translation: CASSPQGVRTEAFF. The rearrangement joins TRBV5-1 to TRBJ1-1; TRBD1 is a possible D gene (5 bases). Germline loops: CDR1 SGHRS, CDR2 YFSETQ. CDR3 length: 14 amino acids. Trimming took off 4 bases at V and 5 bases at J, with 15 bases between the two ends.

J is TRBJ2-2 and V is TRBV5-4; D gene ambiguous. Looked up from germline, CDR1 is SGHNT and CDR2 is YYREEE (reference sequence). This CDR3 is built from 15 residues. Trimming cost V 0 bases and J 5 bases, with 11 bases left between them. The CDR3 nucleotides read TGTGCCAGCAGCTTGGCGGAAAAGAGGACCGGGGAGCTGTTTTTT. Translated, it gives CASSLAEKRTGELFF. The full variable domain, its missing parts supplied by reference TRBV5-4 and TRBJ2-2, is ETGVTQSPTHLIKTRGQQVTLRCSSQSGHNTVSWYQQALGQGPQFIFQYYREEENGRGNFPPRFSGLQFPNYSSELNVNALELDDSALYLCASSLAEKRTGELFFGEGSRLTVL.

V gene TRBV18 combines with J gene TRBJ1-2, with D possibly being TRBD1 (6 bases). Trimming stripped 4 bases from V and 4 bases from J, with 13 bases between. Germline V gene lookup returns CDR1 KGHSH and CDR2 LQKENI. The CDR3 length is 14 residues. CDR3 sequence (DNA): TGTGCCAGCTCACTAACCGGACAGACCTATGGCTACACCTTC. Translating it yields CASSLTGQTYGYTF.

The chain combines TRBV11-2 with TRBJ2-4, with D hard to call. V was pared by 1 base and J by 0 bases, with 10 bases between. Germline CDR1 SGHAT, CDR2 FQNNGV. This CDR3 is built from 16 residues. CDR3 loop: CASSLGYFTAKNIQYF. In nucleotides, the CDR3 is TGTGCCAGCAGCTTAGGCTATTTCACAGCCAAAAACATTCAGTACTTC.

The CDR3 sequence: CASSLGTGNTGELFF. CDR3 DNA: TGCGCCAGCAGCTTGGGGACAGGGAACACCGGGGAGCTGTTTTTT. The chain combines TRBV5-1 with TRBJ2-2; 7 bases fit TRBD1. V lost 0 bases, J lost 1 base, and 0 bases stayed unmatched. The CDR3 has 15 amino acids. Germline loops: CDR1 SGHRS, CDR2 YFSETQ.

The chain recombines TRBV2 with TRBJ2-7, with D tentatively TRBD2 (5 bases). Germline CDR1 and CDR2: SNHLY and FYNNEI. The CDR3 length is 14 residues. The V and J ends lost 2 bases and 4 bases respectively, with 12 bases between them. The CDR3 DNA follows: TGTGCCAGCAGTGAATGGCCCGGACTGTACGAGCAGTACTTC. Protein: CASSEWPGLYEQYF. Supplemented by reference TRBV2 and TRBJ2-7, the full variable domain reads EPEVTQTPSHQVTQMGQEVILRCVPISNHLYFYWYRQILGQKVEFLVSFYNNEISEKSEIFDDQFSVERPDGSNFTLKIRSTKLEDSAMYFCASSEWPGLYEQYFGPGTRLTVT.

This clone was observed once. The V gene is TRBV4-3, the J gene TRBJ2-5, with 9 bases that match TRBD2. CDR3 size: 17 residues. With 0 bases clipped from V and 5 bases from J, the junction kept 10 bases outside the gene matches. Germline-derived CDR1 and CDR2 are LGHNA and YSLEER. For the CDR3, the DNA is TGCGCCAGCAGCCAAGAGTGGGCACTAGCGGGCGACGAGACCCAGTACTTC. It encodes CASSQEWALAGDETQYF.

The chain uses TRBV10-3 and TRBJ2-3; perhaps TRBD2 as D (6 bases). The V end lost 3 bases, the J end lost 5 bases, and 24 bases lay between the germline ends. This CDR3 has 18 amino acids. Per germline, CDR1 ENHRY and CDR2 SYGVKD. CDR3 sequence: CAISEASRLVGSIDTQYF. The CDR3 nucleotides are TGTGCCATCAGTGAAGCCTCAAGACTAGTCGGTAGTATAGATACGCAGTATTTT.

V usage is TRBV10-3 and J usage is TRBJ2-7, with 9 bases matching TRBD1. J gave up 1 base and V 7 bases, and 8 bases lay outside the gene matches. Germline V gene data show CDR1 as ENHRY and CDR2 as SYGVKD. The length of the CDR3 is 15 residues. The CDR3 loop reads CAITGQGRTSYEQYF. The CDR3 DNA reads TGTGCCATCACGGGACAGGGAAGGACGTCCTACGAGCAGTACTTC.

This chain joins TRBV5-6 and TRBJ1-3, with D tentatively TRBD1 (6 bases). Germline CDR1 is SGHDT and CDR2 is YYEEEE. V lost 3 bases and J lost 0, with 13 bases in between. The CDR3 consists of 16 residues. The CDR3 coding sequence is TGTGCCAGCAGCTGGGGGGGCAGCCCCTCTGGAAACACCATATATTTT. Residues: CASSWGGSPSGNTIYF.

This chain joins TRBV6-1 and TRBJ2-2; D perhaps matches TRBD1 (5 bases). The CDR3 has 14 residues. V lost 6 bases and J 5 bases, leaving 13 bases between the germline ends. CDR1 and CDR2 from the germline V gene are MNHNS and SASEGT. The CDR3: CASRLQDQTGELFF. The CDR3, as DNA: TGTGCCAGCAGGTTACAGGACCAAACCGGGGAGCTGTTTTTT.

This clone occurred a few times. This rearrangement joins TRBV9 to TRBJ1-2; no reliable D call. V lost 0 bases to trimming and J lost 4 bases, with 4 bases between them. The CDR3 length is 12 residues. Germline CDR1 SGDLS, CDR2 YYNGEE. DNA of the CDR3: TGTGCCAGCAGCGTAGGGCCCTATGGCTACACCTTC. Translating gives CASSVGPYGYTF.

In its sample, this clone was seen once. The chain combines TRBV21-1 with TRBJ1-5; TRBD1, the table's D call, lacks a check against the DNA. TRBV21-1 is given as a pseudogene. The CDR3 length is 15 residues. CDR3 sequence reads: CASSKDSNRAQPQHF. In DNA, the CDR3 is TGTGCCAGCAGCAAAGATTCGAACAGGGCTCAGCCCCAGCATTTT.

The V gene is TRBV30, the J gene TRBJ1-6, with TRBD1 as a possible D gene (5 bases). Germline CDR1 is GTSNPN and CDR2 is SVGIG (reference sequence). This CDR3 spans 16 amino acids. V lost 0 bases to trimming and J lost 2 bases, with 11 bases between them. The chain's CDR3 is CAWSVGGMPYNSPLHF. CDR3 bases: TGTGCCTGGAGTGTCGGGGGGATGCCCTATAATTCACCCCTCCACTTT.

A few counts support this clone. The chain employs TRBV11-1 and TRBJ2-1, with 8 bases fitting TRBD2. The germline V gene has CDR1 SGHAT and CDR2 FQDESV (reference sequence). This CDR3 is 15 amino acids long. V trimming: 2 bases; J trimming: 8 bases; junction bases outside the gene matches: 8. The CDR3 bases are TGTGCCAGCAGCTTAATCAGCGGGAGTGGAGATGAGCAGTTCTTC. Translated, it gives CASSLISGSGDEQFF.

The count of this clone is one. The gene calls are TRBV29-1 and TRBJ1-1; TRBD1 agrees at 10 bases. Germline V CDR1 and CDR2: SQVTM, ANQGSEA. J gave up 1 base and V 8 bases, and 7 bases lay outside the gene matches. The CDR3 spans 14 residues. CDR3 bases: TGCAGCATAACGGGACAGGGGACGAACACTGAAGCTTTCTTT. Translated, it gives CSITGQGTNTEAFF. The whole variable domain, filled in from reference TRBV29-1 and TRBJ1-1, reads SAVISQKPSRDICQRGTSLTIQCQVDSQVTMMFWYRQQPGQSLTLIATANQGSEATYESGFVIDKFPISRPNLTFSTLTVSNMSPEDSSIYLCSITGQGTNTEAFFGQGTRLTVV.

V is TRBV30 and J is TRBJ2-7; 10 bases match TRBD1. V lost 5 bases and J lost 5; bases outside the gene matches: 0. Germline CDR1 is GTSNPN and CDR2 is SVGIG (reference sequence). The CDR3 contains 11 residues. The CDR3 sequence is CAWGTGDEQYF. CDR3 nucleotides: TGTGCCTGGGGGACAGGGGACGAGCAGTACTTC. Full variable domain (remainder filled in from reference TRBV30 and TRBJ2-7): SQTIHQWPATLVQPVGSPLSLECTVEGTSNPNLYWYRQAAGRGLQLLFYSVGIGQISSEVPQNLSASRPQDRQFILSSKKLLLSDSGFYLCAWGTGDEQYFGPGTRLTVT.

The table lists this clone with a few counts. V is TRBV2 and J is TRBJ2-3; TRBD1 agrees at 11 bases. The CDR3 sequence is 14 residues long. Germline V CDR1 and CDR2: SNHLY, FYNNEI. With V trimmed by 4 bases and J by 4 bases, 1 base remained unmatched. The CDR3 protein is CASSGTGGADTQYF. The DNA of the CDR3 is TGTGCCAGCAGTGGGACAGGGGGCGCAGATACGCAGTATTTT. The variable domain in full, with the rest retrieved from reference TRBV2 and TRBJ2-3, is EPEVTQTPSHQVTQMGQEVILRCVPISNHLYFYWYRQILGQKVEFLVSFYNNEISEKSEIFDDQFSVERPDGSNFTLKIRSTKLEDSAMYFCASSGTGGADTQYFGPGTRLTVL.

The chain couples TRBV27 to TRBJ1-1, with D possibly being TRBD1 (5 bases). V lost 6 bases, J lost 5 bases, and 13 bases lay in between. From germline, CDR1 is MNHEY and CDR2 SMNVEV (reference sequence). CDR3 length: 13 amino acids. CDR3 sequence: CASSRAGRTEAFF. The CDR3, as DNA: TGTGCCAGCAGCAGGGCGGGGAGGACTGAAGCTTTCTTT.

The rearrangement uses TRBV4-1 and TRBJ1-5, with D possibly matching TRBD1 (6 bases). V lost 0 bases and J lost 6, with 12 bases in between. Germline CDR1 reads MGHRA; CDR2 reads YSYEKL. This CDR3 spans 15 amino acids. CDR3 nucleotides: TGCGCCAGCAGCCAAGACAGGGGCCCCCTTCAGCCCCAGCATTTT. Translating gives CASSQDRGPLQPQHF.